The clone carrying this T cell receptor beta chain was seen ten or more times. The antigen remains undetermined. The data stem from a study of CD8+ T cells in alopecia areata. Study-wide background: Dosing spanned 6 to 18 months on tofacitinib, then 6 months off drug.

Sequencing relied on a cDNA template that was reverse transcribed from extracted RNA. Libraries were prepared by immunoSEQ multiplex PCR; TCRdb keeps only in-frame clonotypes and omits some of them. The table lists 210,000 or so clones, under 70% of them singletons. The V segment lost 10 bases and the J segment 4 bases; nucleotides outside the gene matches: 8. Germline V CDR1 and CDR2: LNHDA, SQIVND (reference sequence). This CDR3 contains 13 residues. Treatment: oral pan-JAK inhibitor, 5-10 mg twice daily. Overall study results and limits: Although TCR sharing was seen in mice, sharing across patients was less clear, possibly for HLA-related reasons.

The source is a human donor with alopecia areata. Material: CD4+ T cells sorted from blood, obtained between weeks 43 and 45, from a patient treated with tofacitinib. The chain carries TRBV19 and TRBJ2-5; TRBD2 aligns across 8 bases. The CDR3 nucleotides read TGTGCCACCTCGGCGGGGGGACTAGAGACCCAGTACTTC. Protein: CATSAGGLETQYF.